A single sample is the source of the 23 T cell receptor beta chains below, sequenced in a study of OX40 agonist ivuxolimab in advanced cancers. The library was generated by the immunoSEQ multiplex PCR assay. TCRdb obtained this table from immuneACCESS and retained in-frame rearrangements with V and J assigned. These tables miss some clones; where compared with another copy, unresolved V genes account for less than half of the shortfall, and the remainder is unexplained. The sample table contains 71,000 or so clones; only one count was recorded for roughly nine tenths of them. The ten largest clonotypes hold under 0.8% of the sample. Sequencing was performed on CD4+ or CD8+ T cells sorted from blood, taken in a trial of the OX40 agonist ivuxolimab. The receptors come from an adult with an advanced solid tumor such as melanoma, head and neck, liver or kidney cancer.

This rearrangement joins TRBV7-6 to TRBJ1-1; D is undetermined. The CDR3 runs to 14 residues. V was pared by 0 bases and J by 4 bases, with 9 bases between. Germline CDR1 SGHVS, CDR2 FNYEAQ. The CDR3 DNA reads as TGTGCCAGCAGCTTAGCCCGGGGAATCACTGAAGCTTTCTTT. Translating gives CASSLARGITEAFF.

The J gene is TRBJ2-1, the V gene TRBV7-2; TRBD2 is a possible D gene (6 bases). V lost 1 base, J lost 2 bases, and 9 bases lay in between. The CDR3 length is 15 residues. Germline CDR1 reads SGHTA; CDR2 reads FQGNSA. The CDR3 nucleotides read TGTGCCAGCAGCTTAGATGGGGGGACCTACAATGAGCAGTTCTTC. It codes for CASSLDGGTYNEQFF. The whole variable domain, remainder taken from reference TRBV7-2 and TRBJ2-1, is GAGVSQSPSNKVTEKGKDVELRCDPISGHTALYWYRQSLGQGLEFLIYFQGNSAPDKSGLPSDRFSAERTGGSVSTLTIQRTQQEDSAVYLCASSLDGGTYNEQFFGPGTRLTVL.

DNA for the CDR3: TGTGCCATCAGGGGGGCTATGGACAGGGGGGAGACCCAGTACTTC. Translated: CAIRGAMDRGETQYF. The chain uses TRBV10-3 and TRBJ2-5; 10 nucleotides match TRBD1. Trimming took 6 bases from V and 5 from J; bases not matched to a gene: 9. Looked up from germline, CDR1 is ENHRY and CDR2 is SYGVKD. The CDR3 length is 15 residues.

The chain has TRBV27 and TRBJ2-5; maybe TRBD2 (5 bases). The CDR3 covers 14 residues. Trimming stripped 5 bases from V and 1 base from J, with 11 bases between. Germline CDR1 is MNHEY and CDR2 is SMNVEV (reference sequence). CDR3 DNA: TGTGCCAGCAGTCGGACTTCCTTCCAAGAGACCCAGTACTTC. It codes for CASSRTSFQETQYF.

This clone was seen a single time. The chain has TRBV28 and TRBJ1-5; perhaps TRBD1 as D (6 bases). This CDR3 has 12 amino acids. Germline V gene data show CDR1 as MDHEN and CDR2 as SYDVKM. V lost 11 bases, J lost 3 bases, and 11 bases lay in between. CDR3: CAGGLYNQPQHF. The CDR3, as DNA: TGTGCCGGGGGGCTATACAATCAGCCCCAGCATTTT. Combining the CDR3 with reference TRBV28 and TRBJ1-5 gives the whole variable domain DVKVTQSSRYLVKRTGEKVFLECVQDMDHENMFWYRQDPGLGLRLIYFSYDVKMKEKGDIPEGYSVSREKKERFSLILESASTNQTSMYLCAGGLYNQPQHFGDGTRLSIL.

The chain links TRBV19 to TRBJ2-5; 7 bases map to TRBD1. The closer fit of TRBJ2-7 to the DNA end suggests the J call may be wrong. The germline CDR1 and CDR2 sequences are LNHDA and SQIVND (reference sequence). The length of the CDR3 is 15 residues. The CDR3 is CASSIGRGISYEQYF. The CDR3 DNA reads as TGTGCCAGTAGTATTGGCAGGGGGATCTCCTACGAGCAGTACTTC.

The rearrangement joins TRBV9 to TRBJ1-1; 8 bases are shared with TRBD1. Per the germline V gene, CDR1 is SGDLS and CDR2 is YYNGEE. V lost 4 bases to trimming and J lost 5 bases; unmatched junction nucleotides: 4. The CDR3 is made up of 13 amino acids. CDR3 coding DNA: TGTGCCAGCAGCAAACAGGGGGATACTGAAGCTTTCTTT. Translation: CASSKQGDTEAFF.

The V and J genes are TRBV18 and TRBJ1-5; D remains unclear. Per germline, CDR1 KGHSH and CDR2 LQKENI. Trimming stripped 2 bases from V and 0 bases from J, with 8 bases between. The CDR3 contains 15 residues. The CDR3: CASSPGSNSNQPQHF. The CDR3 DNA follows: TGTGCCAGCTCACCAGGGTCAAATAGCAATCAGCCCCAGCATTTT.

A few counts support this clone. V usage is TRBV7-9 and J usage is TRBJ1-1, with 7 nucleotides matching TRBD1. J was trimmed by 8 bases and V by 6 bases; bases with no gene match: 9. This CDR3 spans 13 amino acids. CDR1 is SEHNR and CDR2 is FQNEAQ in the germline V gene (reference sequence). The CDR3 DNA sequence: TGTGCCAGCAGTACACGGTCGGACAGGGAAGCTTTCTTT. It yields the protein CASSTRSDREAFF.

The chain joins TRBV10-2 to TRBJ2-5; the match to TRBD2 covers 8 bases. CDR1 is WSHSY, CDR2 SAAADI, per germline. Losses at the gene ends were 8 bases for V and 1 base for J; bases not matched to a gene: 6. This CDR3 region has 14 residues. CDR3 DNA sequence: TGCGCCAGCCGGCCTAGCGGGTTCCAAGAGACCCAGTACTTC. This encodes CASRPSGFQETQYF.

The chain uses TRBV7-9 and TRBJ2-7; tentative D call: TRBD1 (5 bases). The germline gives CDR1 SEHNR, CDR2 FQNEAQ (reference sequence). The V gene lost 3 bases and the J gene lost 4 bases, with 10 bases spanning the gap. The CDR3 has 13 amino acids. For the CDR3, the DNA is TGTGCCAGCAGCTTGCAGGGTACGTACGAGCAGTACTTC. It translates to CASSLQGTYEQYF.

V usage is TRBV9 and J usage is TRBJ1-4; D unresolved. The germline V gene has CDR1 SGDLS and CDR2 YYNGEE. V shed 4 bases and J shed 0 bases, with 10 bases lying between them. This CDR3 is built from 15 residues. CDR3 bases: TGTGCCAGCAGCACCCGACTCGCAACTAATGAAAAACTGTTTTTT. It codes for CASSTRLATNEKLFF. Supplemented by reference TRBV9 and TRBJ1-4, the full variable domain reads DSGVTQTPKHLITATGQRVTLRCSPRSGDLSVYWYQQSLDQGLQFLIQYYNGEERAKGNILERFSAQQFPDLHSELNLSSLELGDSALYFCASSTRLATNEKLFFGSGTQLSVL.

The chain recombines TRBV6-6 with TRBJ2-1; D may match TRBD1 or TRBD2 (5 bases each). CDR1 and CDR2 (germline): MNHNY, SVGAGI (reference sequence). This CDR3 spans 14 amino acids. The V end was cut by 7 bases, the J end by 6 bases, with 16 bases between. CDR3 region: CASTRQGPANEQFF. The CDR3 DNA is TGTGCCAGCACGCGCCAGGGACCGGCCAATGAGCAGTTCTTC.

CDR3 DNA: TGTGCCAGCAGCCCCGACAGGGGGCAGATGGGCTACACCTTC. Its protein product is CASSPDRGQMGYTF. The chain uses TRBV11-1 and TRBJ1-2, with TRBD1 matching 10 bases. This CDR3 has 14 residues. Germline values: CDR1 SGHAT, CDR2 FQDESV (reference sequence). Germline trimming cut 5 bases from V and 8 bases from J; bases unmatched to any gene: 8.

This sequence joins TRBV7-2 and TRBJ1-2; 9 bases fit TRBD1. The CDR3 covers 16 residues. The V gene end was trimmed by 1 base and the J gene end by 4 bases; junction bases not matched to a gene: 7. The germline gives CDR1 SGHTA, CDR2 FQGNSA. CDR3 bases: TGTGCCAGCAGCTTAGACAGGGGGCAAATCGGCTATGGCTACACCTTC. The encoded protein is CASSLDRGQIGYGYTF.

This clone was counted only a few times. This chain links TRBV4-1 with TRBJ1-5, with D tentatively TRBD1 (5 bases). The germline V and J ends were trimmed by 1 base and 5 bases, with 6 bases remaining between them. Germline lookup yields CDR1 MGHRA and CDR2 YSYEKL. This CDR3 is built from 13 residues. The CDR3 DNA sequence: TGCGCCAGCAGCCAAGGGGGCGATCAGCCCCAGCATTTT. Translated, it gives CASSQGGDQPQHF.

The rearrangement links TRBV27 to TRBJ1-2, with TRBD1 identical over 7 bases. The J segment lost 4 bases and the V segment lost 6 bases, leaving 5 bases of the junction unmatched. CDR3 length equals 13 residues. The germline gives CDR1 MNHEY, CDR2 SMNVEV (reference sequence). CDR3 DNA: TGTGCCAGCAGGGCGACAGGGTCCTATGGCTACACCTTC. It specifies CASRATGSYGYTF.

Relative to its sample, this clone is medium-sized. The chain couples TRBV13 to TRBJ2-7; no clear D. The CDR3 extends over 12 amino acids. The germline V gene encodes CDR1 PRHDT and CDR2 FYEKMQ (reference sequence). With 3 bases removed from V and 4 bases from J, the gap between germline ends came to 7 bases. Here the CDR3 reads CASSFSNYEQYF. The CDR3, as DNA: TGTGCCAGCAGCTTCTCAAATTACGAGCAGTACTTC.

This chain joins TRBV14 and TRBJ2-5; 7 bases fit TRBD1. J was trimmed by 4 bases and V by 5 bases; bases with no gene match: 7. The CDR3 loop spans 14 amino acids. Germline lookup yields CDR1 SGHDN and CDR2 FVKESK. The CDR3: CASSYRDSGETQYF. The CDR3 DNA follows: TGTGCCAGCAGCTACCGGGACAGCGGAGAGACCCAGTACTTC.

The V call is TRBV28, the J call TRBJ2-1; D is uncertain. Trimming removed 4 bases at V and 4 bases at J, with 5 bases between. The germline V gene encodes CDR1 MDHEN and CDR2 SYDVKM. The CDR3 is 12 residues long. CDR3 nucleotides: TGTGCCAGCAGTTCGGCTTACAATGAGCAGTTCTTC. Translating it yields CASSSAYNEQFF.

This chain uses TRBV7-3 with TRBJ2-7, with a weak D call TRBD2 (7 bases). Germline CDR1 is SGHTA and CDR2 is FQGTGA. Trimming stripped 10 bases from V and 2 bases from J, with 18 bases between. This CDR3 is built from 14 residues. CDR3 nucleotides: TGTGCCAAAGGGGGGGTCCCAACTACCTACGAGCAGTACTTC. Its translation is CAKGGVPTTYEQYF. Variable domain in full (rest from reference TRBV7-3 and TRBJ2-7): GAGVSQTPSNKVTEKGKYVELRCDPISGHTALYWYRQSLGQGPEFLIYFQGTGAADDSGLPNDRFFAVRPEGSVSTLKIQRTERGDSAVYLCAKGGVPTTYEQYFGPGTRLTVT.

The chain employs TRBV27 and TRBJ2-3; the D call may be TRBD1 or TRBD2 (6 bases each). The CDR3 length is 15 residues. CDR1 MNHEY and CDR2 SMNVEV come from the germline V gene (reference sequence). The ends were cut back, 5 bases at V and 8 bases at J, with 20 bases in the middle. CDR3 bases: TGTGCCAGCAGTCCATTGGGGGCAGATAGCGGTACGCAGTATTTT. This codes for CASSPLGADSGTQYF.

The gene calls are TRBV19 and TRBJ2-2, with TRBD2 matching 9 bases. The CDR3 length is 19 residues. The V gene end was trimmed by 3 bases and the J gene end by 4 bases; junction bases not matched to a gene: 15. Germline loops: CDR1 LNHDA, CDR2 SQIVND (reference sequence). CDR3 loop: CASSIIPRLAGPSTGELFF. DNA of the CDR3: TGTGCCAGTAGTATCATCCCAAGGCTAGCGGGGCCATCCACCGGGGAGCTGTTTTTT.